This T cell receptor (beta chain) is drawn from a study of Ad26.COV2.S vaccination and SARS-CoV-2 variants. Overall study findings and caveats: Reportedly, spike-specific CD8+ and CD4+ T cell responses achieved substantial breadth once vaccination had taken place.

Measured with immunoSEQ multiplex PCR; TCRdb has only the in-frame clones, and not every one. The repertoire holds around 320,000 clones, with 80% to 90% as singletons. Stated treatment: around 19 received Ad26.COV2.S at low or high dose, single or two shots; five or six received placebo; per-sample allocation not given. Material that was analyzed had been drawn on day 63 after the first vaccine or placebo injection. This clone was detected only a few times. Its specificity is not known. The CDR3 runs 15 residues. Trimming took 5 bases from V and 7 from J; bases not matched to a gene: 10. Germline-derived CDR1 and CDR2 are SEHNR and FQNEAQ (reference sequence).

Sequencing was performed on peripheral blood, taken in a trial of Ad26.COV2.S vaccine versus placebo. The source is a person between 18 and 60 years old who received the Ad26.COV2.S COVID-19 vaccine or a placebo. This rearrangement joins TRBV7-9 to TRBJ1-4; 7 bases agree with TRBD1. DNA of the CDR3: TGTGCCAGCAGCCCCGCCGGGACAGCTTTTGAAAAACTGTTTTTT. As protein: CASSPAGTAFEKLFF. The whole variable domain, filled in from reference TRBV7-9 and TRBJ1-4, reads DTGVSQNPRHKITKRGQNVTFRCDPISEHNRLYWYRQTLGQGPEFLTYFQNEAQLEKSRLLSDRFSAERPKGSFSTLEIQRTEQGDSAMYLCASSPAGTAFEKLFFGSGTQLSVL.